Shown below are 4 T cell receptor beta chains from a single sample sequenced in a study of OX40 agonist ivuxolimab in advanced cancers. TCRdb's copy holds only in-frame clones and misses some; the assay was immunoSEQ multiplex PCR. The sample has tens of thousands of clones, about 79% seen once. The sequencing here drew on CD4+ or CD8+ T cells sorted from blood, taken in a trial of the OX40 agonist ivuxolimab. The receptors come from an adult with an advanced solid tumor such as melanoma, head and neck, liver or kidney cancer.

This rearrangement joins TRBV10-3 to TRBJ2-3; 12 bases fit TRBD1. This CDR3 has 18 residues. Germline CDR1 and CDR2: ENHRY and SYGVKD. The V segment lost 4 bases and the J segment 5 bases; nucleotides outside the gene matches: 13. The chain's CDR3 is CAISGPYIGTGGVDTQYF. The CDR3 region has the DNA TGTGCCATCAGTGGACCCTACATAGGGACAGGGGGCGTAGATACGCAGTATTTT.

This clone was seen once. The V call is TRBV4-1, the J call TRBJ1-6; D call uncertain. The V end was cut by 0 bases, the J end by 7 bases, with 4 bases between. CDR3 length equals 13 residues. The V gene's germline CDR1 is MGHRA and CDR2 YSYEKL. The DNA for the CDR3 is TGCGCCAGCAGCCAAGATCAGAATTCACCCCTCCACTTT. Its translation is CASSQDQNSPLHF.

The chain uses TRBV18 and TRBJ2-2, with 9 bases identical to TRBD1. Germline V lookup: CDR1 KGHSH, CDR2 LQKENI. The CDR3 length is 17 residues. The J segment lost 3 bases and the V segment lost 0 bases, leaving 5 bases of the junction unmatched. The CDR3 DNA reads as TGTGCCAGCTCACCACCTACAGGGGGCTTGGACACCGGGGAGCTGTTTTTT. Protein product: CASSPPTGGLDTGELFF.

The J gene is TRBJ2-7, the V gene TRBV19, with 7 bases aligning to TRBD1. The V gene end was trimmed by 4 bases and the J gene end by 2 bases; junction bases not matched to a gene: 2. In germline, CDR1 is LNHDA, CDR2 SQIVND (reference sequence). The CDR3 has 13 residues. The CDR3 is CASSTQGTYEQYF. In DNA form, the CDR3 reads TGTGCCAGTAGTACACAGGGGACCTACGAGCAGTACTTC. The full variable domain, in which reference TRBV19 and TRBJ2-7 provide the parts outside the CDR3, is DGGITQSPKYLFRKEGQNVTLSCEQNLNHDAMYWYRQDPGQGLRLIYYSQIVNDFQKGDIAEGYSVSREKKESFPLTVTSAQKNPTAFYLCASSTQGTYEQYFGPGTRLTVT.